This TCR beta chain originates from a study of identical twins. Healthy Caucasians supplied all donations. The sample holds a few counts of this clonotype. Its antigen is still unknown. Using its own MiXCR run on the 5' RACE reads, TCRdb lists one record per CDR3 protein. This sample has just under 550,000 distinct CDR3 sequences, with roughly 15% found just once. This CDR3 has 15 amino acids. Germline CDR1 and CDR2: DFQATT and SNEGSKA (reference sequence). V gave up 4 bases and J gave up 0 bases, with 15 bases separating them. Points from the study as a whole: Modeled out-of-frame TCR alpha sharing in monozygotic twins fell below observed levels.

The sample was also linked to a second study, of yellow fever vaccine responses in identical twins. That paper adds: Twins reportedly showed a vaccine T cell response that seemed partly convergent and partly personalized.

The V and J genes are TRBV20-1 and TRBJ1-1; TRBD1 is a possible D gene (5 bases). This clonotype was sampled from a woman younger than 35 in good health. The source material was CD4+ T cells sorted from blood. CDR3 nucleotides: TGCAGTGCTACCCCCGGGGGAAACCTGAACACTGAAGCTTTCTTT. This sequence encodes CSATPGGNLNTEAFF.